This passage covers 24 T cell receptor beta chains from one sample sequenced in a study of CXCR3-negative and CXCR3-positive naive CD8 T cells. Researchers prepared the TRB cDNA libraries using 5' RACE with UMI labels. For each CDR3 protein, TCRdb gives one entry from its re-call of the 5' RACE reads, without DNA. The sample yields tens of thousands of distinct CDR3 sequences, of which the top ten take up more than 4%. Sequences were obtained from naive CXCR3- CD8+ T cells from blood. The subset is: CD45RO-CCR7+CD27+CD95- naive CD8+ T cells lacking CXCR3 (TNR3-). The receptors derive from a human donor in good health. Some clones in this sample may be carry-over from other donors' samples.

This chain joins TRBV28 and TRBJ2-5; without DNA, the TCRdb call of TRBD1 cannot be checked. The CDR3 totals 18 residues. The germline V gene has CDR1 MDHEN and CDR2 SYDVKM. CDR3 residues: CASSPPDRYDTLQETQYF.

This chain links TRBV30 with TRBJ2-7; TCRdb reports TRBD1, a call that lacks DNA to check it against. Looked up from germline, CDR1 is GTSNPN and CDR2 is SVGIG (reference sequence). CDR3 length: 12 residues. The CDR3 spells CAWTPGIGEQYF.

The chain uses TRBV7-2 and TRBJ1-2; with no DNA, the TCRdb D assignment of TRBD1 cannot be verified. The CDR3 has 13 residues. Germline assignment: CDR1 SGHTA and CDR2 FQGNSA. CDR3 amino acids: CASSFGTGWGYTF.

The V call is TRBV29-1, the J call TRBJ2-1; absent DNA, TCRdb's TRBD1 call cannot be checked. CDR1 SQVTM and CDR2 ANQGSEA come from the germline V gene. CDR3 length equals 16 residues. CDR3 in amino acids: CSVEKDRVRSYNEQFF.

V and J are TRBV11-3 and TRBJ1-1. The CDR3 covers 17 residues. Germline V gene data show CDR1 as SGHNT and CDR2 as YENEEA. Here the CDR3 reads CASSLDGIGTGYTEAFF. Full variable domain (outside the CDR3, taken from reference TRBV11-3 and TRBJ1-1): EAGVVQSPRYKIIEKKQPVAFWCNPISGHNTLYWYLQNLGQGPELLIRYENEEAVDDSQLPKDRFSAERLKGVDSTLKIQPAELGDSAVYLCASSLDGIGTGYTEAFFGQGTRLTVV.

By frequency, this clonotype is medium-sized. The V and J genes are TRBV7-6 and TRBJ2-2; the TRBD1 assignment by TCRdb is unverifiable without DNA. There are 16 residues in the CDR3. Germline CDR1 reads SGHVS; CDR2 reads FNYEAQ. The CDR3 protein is CASSPAVGGGVGELFF.

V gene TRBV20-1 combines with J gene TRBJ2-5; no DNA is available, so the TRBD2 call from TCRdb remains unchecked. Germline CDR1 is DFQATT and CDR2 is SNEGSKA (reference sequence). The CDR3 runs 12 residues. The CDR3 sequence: CSATTSVETQYF.

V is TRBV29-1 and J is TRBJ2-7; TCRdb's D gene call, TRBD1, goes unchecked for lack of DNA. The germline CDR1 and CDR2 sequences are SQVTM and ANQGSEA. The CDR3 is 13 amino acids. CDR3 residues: CSVRPGSSYEQYF.

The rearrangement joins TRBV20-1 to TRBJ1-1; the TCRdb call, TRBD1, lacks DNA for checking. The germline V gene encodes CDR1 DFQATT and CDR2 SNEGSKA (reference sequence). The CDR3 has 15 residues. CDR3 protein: CSARRHRGEVTEAFF.

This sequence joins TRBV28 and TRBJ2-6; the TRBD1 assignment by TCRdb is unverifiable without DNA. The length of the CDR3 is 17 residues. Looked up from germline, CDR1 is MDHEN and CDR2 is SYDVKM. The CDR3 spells CASSPRDRISGANVLTF. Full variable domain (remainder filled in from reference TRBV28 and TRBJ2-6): DVKVTQSSRYLVKRTGEKVFLECVQDMDHENMFWYRQDPGLGLRLIYFSYDVKMKEKGDIPEGYSVSREKKERFSLILESASTNQTSMYLCASSPRDRISGANVLTFGAGSRLTVL.

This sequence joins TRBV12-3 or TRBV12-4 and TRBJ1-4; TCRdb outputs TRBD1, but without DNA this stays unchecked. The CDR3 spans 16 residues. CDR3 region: CASSLASTGMNEKLFF.

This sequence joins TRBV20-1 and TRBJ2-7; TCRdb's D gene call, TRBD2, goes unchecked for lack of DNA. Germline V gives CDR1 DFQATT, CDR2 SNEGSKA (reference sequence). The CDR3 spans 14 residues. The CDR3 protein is CSARVAGSEYEQYF.

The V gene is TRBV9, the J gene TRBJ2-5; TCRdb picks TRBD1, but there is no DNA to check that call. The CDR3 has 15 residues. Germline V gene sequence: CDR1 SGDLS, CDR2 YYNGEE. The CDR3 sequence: CASSKGTGATETQYF.

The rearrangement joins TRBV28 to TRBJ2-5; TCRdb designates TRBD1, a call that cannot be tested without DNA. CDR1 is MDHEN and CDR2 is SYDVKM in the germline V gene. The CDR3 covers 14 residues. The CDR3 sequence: CASKFWGLQETQYF.

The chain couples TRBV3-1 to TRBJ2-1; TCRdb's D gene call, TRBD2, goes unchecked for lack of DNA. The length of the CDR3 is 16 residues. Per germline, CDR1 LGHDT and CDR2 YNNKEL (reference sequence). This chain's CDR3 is CASSQGGGGAFDEQFF.

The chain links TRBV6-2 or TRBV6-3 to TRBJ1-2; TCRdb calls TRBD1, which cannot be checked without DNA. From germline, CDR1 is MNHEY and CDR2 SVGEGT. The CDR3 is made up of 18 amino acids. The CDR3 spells CASSLLRDGGFFNYGYTF.

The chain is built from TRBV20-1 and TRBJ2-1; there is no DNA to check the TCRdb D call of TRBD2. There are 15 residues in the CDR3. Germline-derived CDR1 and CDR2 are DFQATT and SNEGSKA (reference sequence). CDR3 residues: CSARDRIAGYNEQFF.

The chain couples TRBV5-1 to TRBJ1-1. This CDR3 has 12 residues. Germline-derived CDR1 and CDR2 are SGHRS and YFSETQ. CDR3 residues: CASSLVGNEAFF.

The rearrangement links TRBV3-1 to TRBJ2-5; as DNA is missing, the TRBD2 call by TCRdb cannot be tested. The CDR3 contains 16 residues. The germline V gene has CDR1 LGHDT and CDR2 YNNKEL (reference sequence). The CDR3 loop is CASSQYEVAGQETQYF.

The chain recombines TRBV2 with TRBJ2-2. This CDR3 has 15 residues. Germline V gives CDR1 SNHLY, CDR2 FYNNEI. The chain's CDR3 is CASSVGSPNTGELFF.

The CDR3 protein is CASSSSVGGFYNEQFF. The gene calls are TRBV7-6 and TRBJ2-1; TCRdb reports TRBD1, a call that lacks DNA to check it against. Germline CDR1 and CDR2: SGHVS and FNYEAQ. The CDR3 runs to 16 residues. The full variable domain, in which reference TRBV7-6 and TRBJ2-1 provide the parts outside the CDR3, is GAGVSQSPRYKVTKRGQDVALRCDPISGHVSLYWYRQALGQGPEFLTYFNYEAQQDKSGLPNDRFSAERPEGSISTLTIQRTEQRDSAMYRCASSSSVGGFYNEQFFGPGTRLTVL.

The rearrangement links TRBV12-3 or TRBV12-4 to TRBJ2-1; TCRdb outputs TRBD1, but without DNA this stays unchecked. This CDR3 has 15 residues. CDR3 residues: CASSPRDRVGNEQFF.

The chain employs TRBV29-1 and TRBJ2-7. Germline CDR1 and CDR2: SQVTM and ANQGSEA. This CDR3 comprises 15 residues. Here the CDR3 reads CSVTSAGYNFHEQYF.

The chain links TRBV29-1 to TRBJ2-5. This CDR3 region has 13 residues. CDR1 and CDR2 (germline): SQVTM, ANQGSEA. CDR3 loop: CSVEDQHYNEQFF.